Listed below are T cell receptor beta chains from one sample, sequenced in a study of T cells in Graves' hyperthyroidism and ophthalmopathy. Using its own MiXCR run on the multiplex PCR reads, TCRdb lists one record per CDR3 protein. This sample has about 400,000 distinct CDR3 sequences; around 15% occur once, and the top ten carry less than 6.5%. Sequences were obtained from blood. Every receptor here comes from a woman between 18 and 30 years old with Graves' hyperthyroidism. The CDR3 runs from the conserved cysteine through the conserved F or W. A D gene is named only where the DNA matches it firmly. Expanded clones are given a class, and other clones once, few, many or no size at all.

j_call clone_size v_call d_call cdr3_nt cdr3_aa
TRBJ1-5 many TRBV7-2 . TGTGCCAGCAGCTTAGCTTCCCGGTCTTCGACCCAGCATTTT CASSLASRSSTQHF
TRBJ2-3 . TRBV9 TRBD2 TGTGCCAGCAGCGTAGGGGTTAGCGGGACAGATACGCAGTATTTT CASSVGVSGTDTQYF
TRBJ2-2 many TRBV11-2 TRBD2 TGTGCCACCGCCTTTCCCACTAGCGGGAGGGCGGACACCGGGGAGCTGTTTTTT CATAFPTSGRADTGELFF
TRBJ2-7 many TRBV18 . TGTGCCAGCTCACCAGTAGGCAGGGGCTACGAGCAGTACTTC CASSPVGRGYEQYF
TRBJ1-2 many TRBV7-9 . TGTGCCAGCAGCTCAGCCGGGGCGGGAGGCTACACCTTC CASSSAGAGGYTF
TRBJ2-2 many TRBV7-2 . TGTGCCAGCAGCACCTGGAGACAGTCACGTTATGGGGAAGTCGGGGAGCTGTTTTTT CASSTWRQSRYGEVGELFF
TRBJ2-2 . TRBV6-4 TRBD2 TGTGCCAGCAGTGCACTAGCGGGAGGGAACACCGGGGAGCTGTTTTTT CASSALAGGNTGELFF
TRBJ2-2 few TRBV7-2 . TGTGCCAGCAGCTTTCCGGGCCGGGAAAGTCCCGGGGAGCTGTTTTTT CASSFPGRESPGELFF
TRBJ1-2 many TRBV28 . TGTGCCAGCAGTCTCCGACAGCGCTATGGCTACACCTTC CASSLRQRYGYTF
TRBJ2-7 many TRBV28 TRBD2 TGTGCCAGCACGGAAGCGGGGGTCTACGAGCAGTACTTC CASTEAGVYEQYF
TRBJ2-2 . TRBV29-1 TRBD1 TGCAGCGTTCGCAGGGGGCCGGACACCGGGGAGCTGTTTTTT CSVRRGPDTGELFF
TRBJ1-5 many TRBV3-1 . TGTGCCAGCAGCCAAGGTTCTTCAGCCACGTTTGGTGGGCAGCCCCAGCATTTT CASSQGSSATFGGQPQHF
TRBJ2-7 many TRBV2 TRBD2 TGTGCCAGCACTAGCGGGAGCGAGCAGTACTTC CASTSGSEQYF
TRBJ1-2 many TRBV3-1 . TGTGCCAGCAGCCAGCTACAGGGCCATGGCTACACCTTC CASSQLQGHGYTF
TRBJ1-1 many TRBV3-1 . TGTGCCAGCAGCCCTCTCGCGGGGAACACTGAAGCTTTCTTT CASSPLAGNTEAFF
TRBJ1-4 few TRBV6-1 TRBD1 TGTGCCAGCAGTGAAGTGTTGACAGGGGGCCGGAAAAAACTGTTTTTT CASSEVLTGGRKKLFF
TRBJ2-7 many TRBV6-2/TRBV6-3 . TGTGCCAGCACGGTAGTCGGGAGAGCGCTATACGAGCAGTACTTC CASTVVGRALYEQYF
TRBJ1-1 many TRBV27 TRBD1 TGTGCCAGCAGAAGGGGGCCGAACACTGAAGCTTTCTTT CASRRGPNTEAFF
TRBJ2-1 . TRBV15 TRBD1 TGTGCCACCACCCCGGGACAGGGGTACAATGAGCAGTTCTTC CATTPGQGYNEQFF